This passage covers 9 T cell receptor beta chains from one sample sequenced in a study of shared clonotypes between healthy human individuals. Produced via immunoSEQ multiplex PCR; TCRdb's table is partial and in-frame only. Among about 300,000 clones, approximately 79% were seen once, and the ten largest hold around a tenth. Sequencing was carried out using memory CD4+ T cells sorted from blood. Subset reported: CD45RA-negative fraction. Source of these receptors: a young man in good health.

The V gene is TRBV18, the J gene TRBJ1-3; D remains ambiguous. Germline CDR1 reads KGHSH; CDR2 reads LQKENI. This CDR3 has 16 amino acids. Trimming left V 2 bases short and J 1 base short, with 12 bases between. In nucleotides, the CDR3 is TGTGCCAGCTCACCAGAATCCGGGGATTCTGGAAACACCATATATTTT. This sequence encodes CASSPESGDSGNTIYF.

The rearrangement uses TRBV10-1 and TRBJ1-1, with a weak D call TRBD1 (6 bases). V was cut by 8 bases and J by 4 bases, with 14 bases left in between. CDR1 WNHNN and CDR2 SYGVQD come from the germline V gene (reference sequence). This CDR3 is built from 13 residues. CDR3 sequence reads: CASRTGPATEAFF. CDR3 sequence (DNA): TGCGCCAGCCGTACAGGGCCCGCCACTGAAGCTTTCTTT.

The chain couples TRBV6-4 to TRBJ2-1; tentative D call: TRBD1 (6 bases). Trimming stripped 5 bases from V and 6 bases from J, with 14 bases between. CDR1 and CDR2 (germline): MRHNA, SNTAGT. This CDR3 has 14 amino acids. CDR3 in amino acids: CASSSTGHVNEQFF. The CDR3 DNA is TGTGCCAGCAGTTCCACGGGACATGTCAATGAGCAGTTCTTC.

This clone was recorded at least ten times. This rearrangement joins TRBV6-1 to TRBJ2-7; 10 bases match TRBD2. Germline V lookup: CDR1 MNHNS, CDR2 SASEGT. The CDR3 extends over 18 amino acids. V trimming: 0 bases; J trimming: 4 bases; junction bases outside the gene matches: 12. CDR3 in amino acids: CASSEAGRSGRVSYEQYF. CDR3 sequence (DNA): TGTGCCAGCAGTGAAGCAGGAAGGAGCGGGAGGGTATCTTACGAGCAGTACTTC.

In this sample, this clone turned up once. The chain is built from TRBV9 and TRBJ2-7, with D possibly matching TRBD1 (6 bases). From germline, CDR1 is SGDLS and CDR2 YYNGEE. Trimming removed 3 bases from V and 6 bases from J, with 22 bases in between. This CDR3 region has 16 residues. The CDR3, as DNA: TGTGCCAGCAGCGCCTCTGGACAGCTATCTAAAAGCGAGCAGTACTTC. Translating it yields CASSASGQLSKSEQYF.

The V and J genes are TRBV11-2 and TRBJ2-5; 7 bases match TRBD2. The CDR3 length is 13 residues. The germline gives CDR1 SGHAT, CDR2 FQNNGV. J gave up 5 bases and V 3 bases, and 3 bases lay outside the gene matches. CDR3 coding DNA: TGTGCCAGCAGCTTCCCCGGGGGGGAGACCCAGTACTTC. Its translation is CASSFPGGETQYF. Full variable domain (outside the CDR3, taken from reference TRBV11-2 and TRBJ2-5): EAGVAQSPRYKIIEKRQSVAFWCNPISGHATLYWYQQILGQGPKLLIQFQNNGVVDDSQLPKDRFSAERLKGVDSTLKIQPAKLEDSAVYLCASSFPGGETQYFGPGTRLLVL.

The V and J genes are TRBV10-2 and TRBJ2-7; perhaps TRBD2 as D (5 bases). Trimming left V 7 bases short and J 6 bases short, with 10 bases between. CDR1 and CDR2 (germline): WSHSY, SAAADI. CDR3 length: 11 amino acids. CDR3 sequence: CASTTKGEQYF. The DNA of the CDR3 is TGCGCCAGCACGACTAAGGGCGAGCAGTACTTC.

The chain links TRBV29-1 to TRBJ1-5; D is ambiguous. The CDR3 contains 13 residues. Germline V gene data show CDR1 as SQVTM and CDR2 as ANQGSEA. Trimming stripped 4 bases from V and 5 bases from J, with 12 bases between. This CDR3 is CSVVRRRDQPQHF. CDR3 nucleotide sequence: TGCAGCGTTGTGCGCAGGCGAGATCAGCCCCAGCATTTT.

The chain is built from TRBV25-1 and TRBJ2-5; 9 bases map to TRBD1. Germline CDR1 MGHDK, CDR2 SYGVNS. CDR3 size: 17 residues. Trimming cost V 6 bases and J 4 bases; bases outside gene matches: 15. The CDR3 region has the DNA TGTGCCAGCAGCTCCCCCAGCGGGACAGGGACGGGAGAGACCCAGTACTTC. The encoded protein is CASSSPSGTGTGETQYF.